A selection of T cell receptor beta chains follows, all from one sample in a study of T cell responses to AZD1222 COVID-19 vaccine. The protocol was immunoSEQ multiplex PCR, while the TCRdb copy is restricted to in-frame clones and leaves out a portion. Of about 140,000 clones listed, around nine tenths are singletons. Source: peripheral blood, taken 28 days after the second AZD1222 dose. Receptor source: an adult who received the AZD1222 COVID-19 vaccine. The conserved cysteine and the conserved F or W are not part of the CDR3 here. The order of the fields is V gene, clone size, J gene, D gene, CDR3 protein. D genes are given only for firm matches. Only some rows state a clone size, as once, few, many or a class for expanded clones.

V gene: TRBV9; clone size: once; J gene: TRBJ2-2; D gene: NA; CDR3 protein: ASSVLSTPGELF
V gene: TRBV10-2; clone size: once; J gene: TRBJ1-5; D gene: NA; CDR3 protein: ASSDNSNQPQH
V gene: TRBV9; clone size: few; J gene: TRBJ2-1; D gene: TRBD2; CDR3 protein: ASSSEGAGKNEQF
V gene: TRBV7-2; clone size: once; J gene: TRBJ1-1; D gene: NA; CDR3 protein: ASSFDRRNTEAF
V gene: TRBV5-5; clone size: NA; J gene: TRBJ1-2; D gene: NA; CDR3 protein: ASSLRQTSIGYT
V gene: TRBV11-2; clone size: NA; J gene: TRBJ1-5; D gene: NA; CDR3 protein: ASSESTLGATHQPQH
V gene: TRBV19; clone size: NA; J gene: TRBJ2-3; D gene: NA; CDR3 protein: ASSIPGLGTQY
V gene: TRBV6-5; clone size: NA; J gene: TRBJ2-3; D gene: TRBD1; CDR3 protein: ASSSRQGAEDTQY
V gene: TRBV20-1; clone size: NA; J gene: TRBJ1-2; D gene: NA; CDR3 protein: SASVGYGYT
V gene: TRBV7-2; clone size: NA; J gene: TRBJ2-3; D gene: TRBD2; CDR3 protein: ASSKGSGGTDTQY
V gene: TRBV21-1; clone size: NA; J gene: TRBJ1-5; D gene: NA; CDR3 protein: ASGQTIGDLKPQH
V gene: TRBV2; clone size: NA; J gene: TRBJ1-5; D gene: TRBD1; CDR3 protein: ASSVDRGYSNQPQH
V gene: TRBV19; clone size: NA; J gene: TRBJ2-7; D gene: TRBD2; CDR3 protein: ASRLAGVDNEQY
V gene: TRBV4-2; clone size: few; J gene: TRBJ2-2; D gene: TRBD2; CDR3 protein: ATKGLAGGRETGELF
V gene: TRBV29-1; clone size: NA; J gene: TRBJ2-2; D gene: TRBD2; CDR3 protein: SALTSLNTGELF
V gene: TRBV3-1/TRBV3-2; clone size: NA; J gene: TRBJ1-5; D gene: NA; CDR3 protein: ASSPGGQDSNQPQH
V gene: TRBV19; clone size: NA; J gene: TRBJ1-6; D gene: TRBD1; CDR3 protein: ASSEPGQGPRSTLH
V gene: TRBV5-1; clone size: NA; J gene: TRBJ2-7; D gene: TRBD1; CDR3 protein: ASSTGQDLYEQY
V gene: TRBV27; clone size: few; J gene: TRBJ1-5; D gene: NA; CDR3 protein: ASSKGGDQPQH
V gene: TRBV4-1; clone size: NA; J gene: TRBJ2-3; D gene: NA; CDR3 protein: ASSQEARMRGTDTQY
V gene: TRBV15; clone size: NA; J gene: TRBJ2-7; D gene: NA; CDR3 protein: ATSRVRGTYEQY
V gene: TRBV28; clone size: NA; J gene: TRBJ2-2; D gene: NA; CDR3 protein: ASSQTVGELF
V gene: TRBV4-3; clone size: NA; J gene: TRBJ2-7; D gene: NA; CDR3 protein: ASSQGTDYEQY
V gene: TRBV5-1; clone size: NA; J gene: TRBJ2-1; D gene: NA; CDR3 protein: ASSLAQYNEQF
V gene: TRBV28; clone size: NA; J gene: TRBJ2-7; D gene: TRBD1; CDR3 protein: ASRSVGTGSYEQY
V gene: TRBV30; clone size: NA; J gene: TRBJ2-3; D gene: TRBD2; CDR3 protein: AWSRDGRSTDTQY
V gene: TRBV10-3; clone size: NA; J gene: TRBJ2-1; D gene: NA; CDR3 protein: AIGGRSSYNEQF